A selection of T cell receptor beta chains follows, all from one sample in a study of neurological immune-mediated disorders. TCRdb reanalysed the 5' RACE reads using MiXCR and keeps one entry per CDR3 protein. Among 50,000 to 75,000 distinct CDR3 sequences, roughly 13% were seen once, and the ten largest hold roughly a tenth. The specimen sequenced was PBMCs. These receptors were taken from a woman aged 60-75 years with HTLV-1-associated myelopathy (HAM/TSP). The CDR3 runs from the conserved cysteine through the conserved F or W. D genes are given only for firm matches. Clone size, where shown, is once, few, many, or a class for clones that have expanded.

d_call clone_size j_call v_call cdr3_aa cdr3_nt
NA many TRBJ2-5 TRBV7-7 CASSQGPPPGTQYF TGTGCTAGCAGTCAGGGACCACCCCCGGGTACCCAGTACTTC
NA many TRBJ2-2 TRBV20-1 CSARDVQGGDTGELFF TGCAGTGCTAGAGATGTGCAGGGCGGGGACACCGGGGAGCTGTTTTTT
NA many TRBJ2-4 TRBV7-9 CASSLVFTGVKNIQYF TGTGCCAGCAGCTTAGTGTTCACAGGAGTCAAAAACATTCAGTACTTC
TRBD1 many TRBJ2-4 TRBV7-2 CASSLAGTGGNIQYF TGTGCCAGCAGCTTAGCGGGGACAGGGGGTAACATTCAGTACTTC
TRBD2 many TRBJ2-3 TRBV7-6 CASSLGTSGASTDTQYF TGTGCCAGCAGCCTGGGGACTAGCGGGGCTAGCACAGATACGCAGTATTTT
TRBD1 many TRBJ1-1 TRBV18 CASKGQGGRLDTEAFF TGTGCCAGCAAGGGACAGGGGGGTAGGTTGGACACTGAAGCTTTCTTT
NA many TRBJ2-1 TRBV3-1 CASRQSRDAANEQFF TGTGCCAGCAGGCAAAGTCGGGATGCGGCCAATGAGCAGTTCTTC
TRBD1 many TRBJ1-5 TRBV27 CASNPGTVSNQPQHF TGTGCCAGCAACCCCGGGACAGTGAGCAATCAGCCCCAGCATTTT
NA many TRBJ2-4 TRBV28 CASSPSGREQYF TGTGCCAGCAGCCCGAGCGGGCGGGAACAGTACTTC
NA many TRBJ1-2 TRBV20-1 CSARDQGTYGYTF TGCAGTGCTAGAGATCAGGGCACCTATGGCTACACCTTC
TRBD2 many TRBJ2-7 TRBV20-1 CSARSLAGNEQYF TGCAGTGCTAGAAGTCTAGCGGGAAACGAGCAGTACTTC
TRBD1 many TRBJ2-7 TRBV27 CASSLTGTGLYEQYF TGTGCCAGCAGTTTAACGGGGACAGGCCTCTACGAGCAGTACTTC
TRBD2 many TRBJ2-3 TRBV5-1 CASSQGLAGLTDTQYF TGCGCCAGCAGTCAGGGACTAGCGGGACTCACAGATACGCAGTATTTT
NA many TRBJ2-2 TRBV3-1 CASSGQPNTGELFF TGTGCCAGCAGCGGACAGCCGAACACCGGGGAGCTGTTTTTT
NA many TRBJ2-1 TRBV7-3 CASSNPPPPQILYNEQFF TGTGCCAGCAGCAATCCTCCCCCTCCACAGATCTTATACAATGAGCAGTTCTTC
NA many TRBJ2-2 TRBV20-1 CSATGNIGELFF TGCAGTGCTACAGGGAATATCGGGGAGCTGTTTTTT
TRBD2 many TRBJ2-1 TRBV5-1 CASSSGLAGYNEQFF TGCGCCAGCAGCTCTGGACTAGCGGGTTACAATGAGCAGTTCTTC
NA NA TRBJ2-2 TRBV7-2 CASSPTSGQTVELFF TGTGCCAGCAGCCCCACATCCGGACAGACCGTGGAGCTATTTTTT
TRBD1 many TRBJ2-5 TRBV6-5 CASSYTTGTEETQYF TGTGCCAGCAGTTACACGACAGGGACGGAAGAGACCCAGTACTTC
TRBD2 many TRBJ2-1 TRBV28 CASSWAGGPTNEQFF TGTGCCAGCAGTTGGGCGGGAGGGCCGACCAATGAGCAGTTCTTC
TRBD1 NA TRBJ1-2 TRBV5-1 CASSLVGGGDLGGYTF TGCGCCAGCAGCTTGGTGGGAGGGGGCGACTTAGGAGGCTACACCTTC
NA many TRBJ2-5 TRBV4-1 CASSQEGGPRETQYF TGCGCCAGCAGCCAAGAGGGTGGACCCAGAGAGACCCAGTACTTC
NA many TRBJ2-7 TRBV5-6 CASSLAPYEQYF TGTGCCAGCAGCCTGGCCCCCTACGAGCAGTACTTC
TRBD1 few TRBJ2-2 TRBV9 CASSAFPGQGTGELFF TGTGCCAGCAGCGCTTTTCCGGGACAGGGTACCGGGGAGCTGTTTTTT
TRBD1 NA TRBJ1-6 TRBV20-1 CSAIGVGGDSYNSPLHF TGCAGTGCTATAGGGGTAGGGGGCGACTCCTATAATTCACCCCTCCACTTT
NA many TRBJ2-7 TRBV12-3/TRBV12-4 CASSRGLYEQYF TGTGCCAGCAGCCGTGGACTTTACGAGCAGTACTTC
NA many TRBJ2-2 TRBV6-5 CASSYEGPRTGELFF TGTGCCAGCAGTTACGAGGGGCCACGGACCGGGGAGCTGTTTTTT
NA many TRBJ2-7 TRBV18 CASSPGGSSYEQYF TGTGCCAGCTCACCAGGTGGGAGCTCCTACGAGCAGTACTTC
NA NA TRBJ1-1 TRBV7-9 CASSYRWTENTEAFF TGTGCCAGCAGCTACCGGTGGACAGAGAACACTGAAGCTTTCTTT
NA many TRBJ1-2 TRBV28 CASSSSRGWYGYTF TGTGCCAGCAGCTCCTCCAGGGGTTGGTATGGCTACACCTTC
NA many TRBJ2-3 TRBV3-1 CASSQVSAGSSLADTQYF TGTGCCAGCAGCCAAGTTTCGGCGGGGAGCTCACTGGCAGATACGCAGTATTTT